This TCR beta chain was sequenced during a study of shared clonotypes between healthy human individuals. Findings of the study overall: On the whole, naive subsets had larger estimated richness than memory subsets had. Few donors restricted represented genetic and exposure-history diversity.

This CDR3 is built from 16 residues. The germline V gene encodes CDR1 SGHTA and CDR2 FQGNSA. Losses at the gene ends were 5 bases for V and 5 bases for J; bases not matched to a gene: 8. This clone showed up just once. Its antigen is still unknown. Assay used: immunoSEQ multiplex PCR; TCRdb lists only in-frame clones, some missing. Of about 1.1 million clones listed, around three quarters are singletons. The chain links TRBV7-2 to TRBJ2-1; the match to TRBD2 covers 11 bases. The source material was memory CD4+ T cells from PBMCs. As for subset: CD45RA-negative fraction. The sequence was collected from a young man in good health. Some clones in this sample may be carry-over from other donors' samples. The CDR3 sequence is CASSPLAGGPHNEQFF. The CDR3 coding sequence is TGTGCCAGCAGCCCCTTAGCGGGAGGGCCGCACAATGAGCAGTTCTTC.